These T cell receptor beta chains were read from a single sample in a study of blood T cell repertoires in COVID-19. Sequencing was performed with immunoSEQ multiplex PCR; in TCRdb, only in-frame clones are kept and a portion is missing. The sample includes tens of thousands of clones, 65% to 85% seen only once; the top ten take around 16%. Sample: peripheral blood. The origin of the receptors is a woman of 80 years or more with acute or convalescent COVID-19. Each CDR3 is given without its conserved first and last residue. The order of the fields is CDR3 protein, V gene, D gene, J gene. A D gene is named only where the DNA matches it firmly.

CDR3: ASSQERDRGYEQY
V: TRBV3-1/TRBV3-2
D: TRBD1
J: TRBJ2-7

CDR3: ASSEGAGLAGAYNEQF
V: TRBV2
D: TRBD2
J: TRBJ2-1

CDR3: ASRSRQAGNQPQH
V: TRBV28
D: -
J: TRBJ1-5

CDR3: ASAPAGGYQAKNIQY
V: TRBV27
D: -
J: TRBJ2-4

CDR3: AISEGTSGGLYEQY
V: TRBV10-3
D: TRBD2
J: TRBJ2-7

CDR3: ASSIKGVQPQH
V: TRBV19
D: -
J: TRBJ1-5

CDR3: ASSQSGSKVY
V: TRBV14
D: -
J: TRBJ2-7

CDR3: ASRYMGGRWGYT
V: TRBV6-5
D: -
J: TRBJ1-2

CDR3: ATSRGSGQSSYEQY
V: TRBV15
D: TRBD1
J: TRBJ2-7

CDR3: AARTGGPEETQY
V: TRBV10-3
D: TRBD1
J: TRBJ2-5

CDR3: ASSPRRGDEGTDTQY
V: TRBV11-2
D: TRBD2
J: TRBJ2-3

CDR3: ASSESTVRAYEQY
V: TRBV25-1
D: -
J: TRBJ2-7

CDR3: ASSSFGRESSYEQY
V: TRBV6-6
D: -
J: TRBJ2-7

CDR3: ASTPRGTVQTAGTQY
V: TRBV2
D: -
J: TRBJ2-3

CDR3: ASSDPSGGAF
V: TRBV28
D: TRBD1
J: TRBJ1-1

CDR3: ASSLVGQGAWEQY
V: TRBV5-6
D: TRBD1
J: TRBJ2-7

CDR3: ASSASQGWNTIY
V: TRBV9
D: -
J: TRBJ1-3

CDR3: ASSEPSGGTSDTQY
V: TRBV2
D: TRBD2
J: TRBJ2-3

CDR3: ASSQLDRGDGYT
V: TRBV3-1/TRBV3-2
D: TRBD1
J: TRBJ1-2

CDR3: ASSRDRNTEAF
V: TRBV7-3
D: -
J: TRBJ1-1

CDR3: SVRDTTDTEAF
V: TRBV29-1
D: -
J: TRBJ1-1

CDR3: ASSPRDTENTEAF
V: TRBV18
D: -
J: TRBJ1-1